The 14 T cell receptor beta chains in this list originate from one sample, sequenced in a study of beta chain features in type 1 diabetes. Reverse transcribing all isolated RNA meant expressed TCRB transcripts were sequenced. Using immunoSEQ multiplex PCR, the repertoire was profiled, and TCRdb retains in-frame clones only, with some absent. Found here are 350,000 to 400,000 clones, more than 13% of them singletons; the top ten hold around 0.02%. Material for sequencing was naive CD4+ T cells from blood. The receptors stem from a young woman in good health.

This clone was observed a handful of times. The chain employs TRBV30 and TRBJ1-5; D is uncertain. The V gene lost 0 bases and the J gene lost 6 bases, with 6 bases spanning the gap. CDR1 is GTSNPN, CDR2 SVGIG, per germline (reference sequence). The CDR3 loop spans 12 amino acids. Here the CDR3 DNA reads TGTGCCTGGAGTGTAGAGGGTCAGCCCCAGCATTTT. Its translation: CAWSVEGQPQHF.

The rearrangement uses TRBV30 and TRBJ1-5, with 8 nucleotides matching TRBD1. This CDR3 region has 13 residues. The ends lost 5 bases at V and 4 bases at J; junction bases unmatched: 4. CDR1 is GTSNPN, CDR2 SVGIG, per germline (reference sequence). CDR3 loop: CAWERQGNQPQHF. The CDR3 DNA reads TGTGCCTGGGAAAGACAGGGGAATCAGCCCCAGCATTTT.

The chain recombines TRBV5-4 with TRBJ1-2; D is unclear. V lost 5 bases and J lost 3, with 20 bases in between. This CDR3 has 16 residues. Germline CDR1 reads SGHNT; CDR2 reads YYREEE (reference sequence). The CDR3 loop is CASRGAKEAPDYGYTF. CDR3 DNA sequence: TGTGCCAGCAGAGGTGCGAAGGAGGCCCCAGACTATGGCTACACCTTC.

This clone has just a few counts. V is TRBV30 and J is TRBJ1-2; tentative D call: TRBD1 (5 bases). This CDR3 contains 13 residues. Deletions cut 6 bases from V and 1 base from J, with 12 bases between. Germline V CDR1 and CDR2: GTSNPN, SVGIG (reference sequence). CDR3 nucleotide sequence: TGTGCCTGCCTGGGGGGAGTTAACTATGGCTACACCTTC. This codes for CACLGGVNYGYTF.

The chain has TRBV7-9 and TRBJ2-5; D call uncertain. CDR3 length: 14 residues. The V and J ends lost 3 bases and 2 bases respectively, with 10 bases between them. Germline loops: CDR1 SEHNR, CDR2 FQNEAQ (reference sequence). The CDR3 nucleotides read TGTGCCAGCAGCTTCCAGGAAGTACAAGAGACCCAGTACTTC. Translated, it gives CASSFQEVQETQYF.

The chain links TRBV30 to TRBJ1-3; 9 bases agree with TRBD1. The V and J ends lost 0 bases and 15 bases, in that order; junction bases with no gene match: 12. Germline V gene lookup returns CDR1 GTSNPN and CDR2 SVGIG (reference sequence). The length of the CDR3 is 14 residues. The CDR3 region has the DNA TGTGCCTGGAGTGTGGGGGGACAGGGCTACCCCGAATATTTT. Translated: CAWSVGGQGYPEYF.

This clone was found a few times. The chain has TRBV6-6 and TRBJ1-2; possibly TRBD1 for D (5 bases). This CDR3 contains 15 residues. Per germline, CDR1 MNHNY and CDR2 SVGAGI (reference sequence). V gave up 7 bases and J gave up 3 bases, with 18 bases separating them. The CDR3 DNA sequence: TGTGCCAGCACCAAAGTCCGGGACTCCTACTATGGCTACACCTTC. Amino acids: CASTKVRDSYYGYTF.

J is TRBJ1-5 and V is TRBV7-2, with 9 nucleotides matching TRBD1. Germline assignment: CDR1 SGHTA and CDR2 FQGNSA. The V gene end was trimmed by 1 base and the J gene end by 6 bases; junction bases not matched to a gene: 1. The CDR3 is made up of 14 amino acids. The CDR3 sequence is CASSLVGQGQPQHF. The CDR3 DNA is TGTGCCAGCAGCTTAGTGGGACAGGGTCAGCCCCAGCATTTT.

This chain uses TRBV29-1 with TRBJ2-5; tentative D call: TRBD1 (6 bases). Trimming removed 3 bases at V and 5 bases at J, with 13 bases between. The V gene's germline CDR1 is SQVTM and CDR2 ANQGSEA. This CDR3 spans 13 amino acids. The CDR3: CSVDRGRGETQYF. The DNA for the CDR3 is TGCAGCGTTGATAGGGGGAGAGGGGAGACCCAGTACTTC.

The chain joins TRBV7-2 to TRBJ2-7; D might be TRBD1 (5 bases). V lost 1 base, J lost 6 bases, and 16 bases lay in between. The CDR3 is made up of 15 amino acids. CDR1 and CDR2 from the germline V gene are SGHTA and FQGNSA. The CDR3 sequence: CASSLGQGISSEQYF. The DNA for the CDR3 is TGTGCCAGCAGCTTAGGTCAGGGAATCTCTTCCGAGCAGTACTTC.

The rearrangement uses TRBV18 and TRBJ2-7; D might be TRBD1 (6 bases). Germline V gives CDR1 KGHSH, CDR2 LQKENI. Trimming left V 0 bases short and J 5 bases short, with 11 bases between. This CDR3 is 14 amino acids long. CDR3: CASSPPAGAHEQYF. The DNA of the CDR3 is TGTGCCAGCTCACCACCGGCAGGGGCCCACGAGCAGTACTTC.

This clone was observed a few times. The chain links TRBV4-2 to TRBJ2-7; D unclear. CDR3 length equals 11 residues. V was clipped by 1 base and J by 6 bases, with 4 bases between them. Germline V gene data show CDR1 as LGHNA and CDR2 as YNFKEQ. CDR3 loop: CASSQALEQYF. Written as DNA, the CDR3 is TGTGCCAGCAGCCAAGCTCTCGAGCAGTACTTC.

This clone was counted between two and nine times. This chain links TRBV2 with TRBJ2-1, with a weak D call TRBD2 (5 bases). The germline CDR1 and CDR2 sequences are SNHLY and FYNNEI. Between the trimmed V and J ends, which lost 0 bases and 4 bases, there was a span of 10 bases. CDR3 length: 15 residues. The CDR3 coding sequence is TGTGCCAGCAGTGAAGCTTTAAGCGGATACAATGAGCAGTTCTTC. Translating gives CASSEALSGYNEQFF.

This clone showed up just a few times. The chain has TRBV11-2 and TRBJ1-1, with 10 bases lining up with TRBD1. Germline V gene sequence: CDR1 SGHAT, CDR2 FQNNGV. Trimming removed 5 bases from V and 0 bases from J; junction bases left unmatched: 6. The CDR3 has 16 residues. The CDR3 reads CASSPRQGAMNTEAFF. The CDR3 nucleotides read TGTGCCAGCAGCCCCCGACAGGGGGCCATGAACACTGAAGCTTTCTTT.